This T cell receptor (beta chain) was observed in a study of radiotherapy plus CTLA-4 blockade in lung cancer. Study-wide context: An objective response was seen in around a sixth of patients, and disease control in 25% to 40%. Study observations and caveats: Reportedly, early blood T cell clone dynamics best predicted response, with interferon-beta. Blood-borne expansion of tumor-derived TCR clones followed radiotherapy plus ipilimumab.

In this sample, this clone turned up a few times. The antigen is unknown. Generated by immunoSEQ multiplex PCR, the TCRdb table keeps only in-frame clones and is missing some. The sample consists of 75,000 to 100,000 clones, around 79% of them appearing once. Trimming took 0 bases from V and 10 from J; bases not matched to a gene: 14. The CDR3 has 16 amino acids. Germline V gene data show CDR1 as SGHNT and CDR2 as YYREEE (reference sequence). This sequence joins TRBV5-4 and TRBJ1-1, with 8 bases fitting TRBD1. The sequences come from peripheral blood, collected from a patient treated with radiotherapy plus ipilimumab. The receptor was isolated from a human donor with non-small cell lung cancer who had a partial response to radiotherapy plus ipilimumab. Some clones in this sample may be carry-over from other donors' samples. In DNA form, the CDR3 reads TGTGCCAGCAGCTTGGGGGGGGCAGGGGGCGAATTGCGAGCTTTCTTT. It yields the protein CASSLGGAGGELRAFF. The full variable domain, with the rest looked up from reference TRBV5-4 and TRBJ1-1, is ETGVTQSPTHLIKTRGQQVTLRCSSQSGHNTVSWYQQALGQGPQFIFQYYREEENGRGNFPPRFSGLQFPNYSSELNVNALELDDSALYLCASSLGGAGGELRAFFGQGTRLTVV.